This passage covers 8 T cell receptor beta chains from one sample sequenced in a study of OX40 agonist ivuxolimab in advanced cancers. Some clones are missing from TCRdb's copy, which holds only in-frame ones; the method was immunoSEQ multiplex PCR. Of some 78,000 clones listed, approximately 90% were seen once; the top ten hold 2.5% to 3%. The source was CD4+ or CD8+ T cells sorted from blood, collected in a trial of the OX40 agonist ivuxolimab. The receptors come from an adult with an advanced solid tumor such as melanoma, head and neck, liver or kidney cancer.

The V call is TRBV6-1, the J call TRBJ2-3; D gene uncertain. This CDR3 spans 13 amino acids. The V end was cut by 3 bases, the J end by 2 bases, with 6 bases between. CDR1 and CDR2 from the germline V gene are MNHNS and SASEGT. CDR3 loop: CASSDADTDTQYF. Here the CDR3 DNA reads TGTGCCAGCAGTGACGCGGACACAGATACGCAGTATTTT.

The CDR3 nucleotides are TGTGCCAGCAGCTTAAGGGTTGAAGCTTTCTTT. Its translation: CASSLRVEAFF. The V call is TRBV13, the J call TRBJ1-1; no reliable D call. CDR3 size: 11 residues. Germline lookup yields CDR1 PRHDT and CDR2 FYEKMQ (reference sequence). The V end was cut by 2 bases, the J end by 7 bases, with 5 bases between.

The chain is built from TRBV6-6 and TRBJ2-1; D is ambiguous. Trimming left V 6 bases short and J 8 bases short, with 8 bases between. The CDR3 length is 11 residues. Germline assignment: CDR1 MNHNY and CDR2 SVGAGI (reference sequence). This CDR3 reads CASSIYDEQFF. In DNA form, the CDR3 reads TGTGCCAGCAGCATTTACGATGAGCAGTTCTTC.

This sequence joins TRBV9 and TRBJ2-2, with TRBD2 identical over 9 bases. V shed 0 bases and J 6 bases; nucleotides not matched to a gene: 15. Germline CDR1 SGDLS, CDR2 YYNGEE. There are 19 residues in the CDR3. The CDR3 spells CASSVASSGIGRVPGELFF. The CDR3 DNA follows: TGTGCCAGCAGCGTAGCGTCTAGCGGGATCGGGAGGGTCCCCGGGGAGCTGTTTTTT.

This clone was seen a single time. V and J are TRBV6-4 and TRBJ1-1, with a possible D match to TRBD1 (6 bases). With 4 bases removed from V and 1 base from J, the gap between germline ends came to 7 bases. The germline V gene encodes CDR1 MRHNA and CDR2 SNTAGT. This CDR3 region has 13 residues. The CDR3 DNA follows: TGTGCCAGCAGTGCGACAGGGAACACTGAAGCTTTCTTT. This codes for CASSATGNTEAFF.

V is TRBV15 and J is TRBJ2-2; TRBD2 might be the D (5 bases). Trimming took 5 bases from V and 0 from J, leaving 13 bases between them. The CDR3 consists of 16 residues. Germline V gene lookup returns CDR1 LNHNV and CDR2 YYDKDF (reference sequence). The DNA for the CDR3 is TGTGCCACCAGCCCACGGACTCTTACGAACACCGGGGAGCTGTTTTTT. It specifies CATSPRTLTNTGELFF.

The chain employs TRBV5-1 and TRBJ2-3; no clear D. V gave up 0 bases and J gave up 4 bases, with 9 bases separating them. The CDR3 has 14 amino acids. Germline values: CDR1 SGHRS, CDR2 YFSETQ. The CDR3 DNA is TGCGCCAGCAGCTTGGGGTCTAGGGCAGATACGCAGTATTTT. Protein: CASSLGSRADTQYF.

CDR3 in DNA: TGTGCCAGCAGCCAATTCAGCTCCTATAATTCACCCCTCCACTTT. Encoded protein: CASSQFSSYNSPLHF. The chain recombines TRBV7-2 with TRBJ1-6; no reliable D call. Germline lookup yields CDR1 SGHTA and CDR2 FQGNSA. The CDR3 is 15 amino acids. Deletions cut 5 bases from V and 0 bases from J, with 8 bases between.